The sequence of this T cell receptor beta chain was determined in a study of blood T cell repertoires in COVID-19. About the study: There were acute and convalescent COVID-19 samples, and they came from the United States, Italy and Spain.

Study processing details: Researchers report that nucleated cell counts were estimated from reference gene primer amplification. The method was immunoSEQ multiplex PCR; TCRdb's version includes in-frame clones alone and lacks a portion of them. The V and J calls and clone size are taken from that table; D and trimming were inferred from the DNA. The data show 300,000 to 450,000 clones, roughly 85% seen once. The V gene lost 7 bases and the J gene lost 0 bases, with 12 bases spanning the gap. The germline V gene encodes CDR1 MNHEY and CDR2 SVGAGI. This CDR3 region has 14 residues. This receptor was identified in a woman between 18 and 30 years old with acute or convalescent COVID-19. The chain is built from TRBV6-5 and TRBJ1-1; D may be TRBD1 (5 bases). The sequencing input was peripheral blood. CDR3 coding DNA: TGTGCCAGCATAAGAGGACACTTGAACACTGAAGCTTTCTTT. Its protein is CASIRGHLNTEAFF.